Below, 4 T cell receptor beta chains from the same sample are listed, as sequenced in a study of radiation and T cells in renal cell carcinoma. Time point reported: blood 2 weeks post-SBRT. The treatment was: 15 Gy SBRT to primary tumor, nephrectomy 4 weeks later. Only in-frame clones appear in the TCRdb table, and some are missing; sequencing was by immunoSEQ multiplex PCR. The sample shows some 76,000 clones, about 81% of them seen only once. The starting material was blood, obtained from a patient whose treatment included radiotherapy and nephrectomy. These receptors came from a man aged 55-75 years with renal cell carcinoma.

The rearrangement uses TRBV7-6 and TRBJ2-1; D unclear. The CDR3 is 11 residues long. Germline V CDR1 and CDR2: SGHVS, FNYEAQ. V was shortened by 5 bases and J by 10 bases, with 9 bases between the two germline ends. CDR3 protein: CASSPSDEQFF. The CDR3 coding sequence is TGTGCCAGCAGCCCTTCCGACGAGCAGTTCTTC.

J is TRBJ1-2 and V is TRBV5-3, with a tentative D call TRBD1 (5 bases). TRBV5-3 is noted as an ORF with a role that remains uncertain. The CDR3 has 14 amino acids. Trimming pared 2 bases from V and 4 bases from J, leaving 12 bases between. CDR3 DNA sequence: TGTGCCAGAAGCTTAGGAGACAGCTCCTATGGCTACACCTTC. The encoded protein is CARSLGDSSYGYTF.

This chain joins TRBV4-1 and TRBJ1-1; 8 bases align to TRBD1. The length of the CDR3 is 14 residues. Germline-derived CDR1 and CDR2 are MGHRA and YSYEKL. The V and J ends lost 4 bases and 6 bases, in that order; junction bases with no gene match: 7. In nucleotides, the CDR3 is TGCGCCAGCAGCCCACAGGGGGACGGTTCTGAAGCTTTCTTT. This translates into CASSPQGDGSEAFF.

The genes are TRBV11-2 and TRBJ2-7, with 9 bases fitting TRBD1. CDR1 is SGHAT and CDR2 is FQNNGV in the germline V gene. This CDR3 has 16 amino acids. The V segment lost 2 bases and the J segment 2 bases; nucleotides outside the gene matches: 7. CDR3: CASSLYPGQGPYEQYF. CDR3 in DNA: TGTGCCAGCAGCTTATACCCGGGACAGGGACCCTACGAGCAGTACTTC. The full variable domain, in which reference TRBV11-2 and TRBJ2-7 provide the parts outside the CDR3, is EAGVAQSPRYKIIEKRQSVAFWCNPISGHATLYWYQQILGQGPKLLIQFQNNGVVDDSQLPKDRFSAERLKGVDSTLKIQPAKLEDSAVYLCASSLYPGQGPYEQYFGPGTRLTVT.